Listed below are T cell receptor beta chains from one sample, sequenced in a study of shared clonotypes between healthy human individuals. Libraries were prepared by immunoSEQ multiplex PCR; TCRdb keeps only in-frame clonotypes and omits some of them. The sample shows around 1 million clones, about 80% of them seen only once. Sequencing was performed on memory CD4+ T cells sorted from blood. The receptors shown here come from a man aged 18 to 29 in good health. Each CDR3 is given with its conserved first and last residue. Fields, in order: CDR3 protein, CDR3 DNA, clone size, D gene, V gene, CDR3 length, J gene. A D gene is named only where the DNA matches it firmly. The size entry is marked missing in some rows and otherwise reads once, few, many or a size class.

CASNPTGVTEAFF TGTGCCAGCAATCCGACAGGGGTGACTGAAGCTTTCTTT - TRBD1 TRBV5-4 13 TRBJ1-1
CASSLVGIPTDTQYF TGCGCCAGCAGCTTGGTGGGGATCCCCACAGATACGCAGTATTTT - - TRBV5-1 15 TRBJ2-3
CASSEVGAGQSLAKNIQYF TGCGCCAGCAGTGAGGTAGGTGCGGGACAGTCTTTAGCCAAAAACATTCAGTACTTC - - TRBV10-1 19 TRBJ2-4
CASSARDRVSTDTQYF TGTGCCAGCAGTGCGAGGGACAGGGTTAGCACAGATACGCAGTATTTT few TRBD1 TRBV6-1 16 TRBJ2-3
CASSRTGASSYEQYF TGCGCCAGCAGTCGAACAGGGGCGAGCTCCTACGAGCAGTACTTC - TRBD1 TRBV4-1 15 TRBJ2-7
CASSVQGNTEAFF TGTGCCAGTAGTGTGCAGGGGAACACTGAAGCTTTCTTT few - TRBV19 13 TRBJ1-1
CASSLAFPGEKLFF TGTGCCAGCAGCTTAGCTTTCCCGGGTGAAAAACTGTTTTTT - - TRBV7-9 14 TRBJ1-4
CATGRRYEQYF TGTGCCACCGGGAGGAGGTACGAGCAGTACTTC - TRBD2 TRBV19 11 TRBJ2-7
CASSQVSGGRTYNEQFF TGCGCCAGCAGCCAGGTTAGCGGGGGCCGAACCTACAATGAGCAGTTCTTC - TRBD2 TRBV5-1 17 TRBJ2-1
CASSLALAGGGTDTQYF TGCGCCAGCAGCTTGGCGCTAGCGGGAGGGGGCACAGATACGCAGTATTTT - TRBD2 TRBV5-1 17 TRBJ2-3
CASSFTGQAPLNIQYF TGTGCCAGTAGTTTTACCGGACAGGCCCCCTTAAACATTCAGTACTTC - TRBD1 TRBV19 16 TRBJ2-4
CASSPSTQVQETQYF TGTGCCAGCAGCCCGAGTACACAGGTCCAAGAGACCCAGTACTTC - - TRBV6-6 15 TRBJ2-5
CASSEGEGLNTEAFF TGTGCCAGCAGTGAAGGGGAGGGACTGAACACTGAAGCTTTCTTT - - TRBV2 15 TRBJ1-1
CASSIGQGGDTEAFF TGCGCCAGCAGCATCGGACAGGGTGGGGACACTGAAGCTTTCTTT - TRBD1 TRBV5-1 15 TRBJ1-1
CASTSGTGKTQYF TGTGCCAGCACTTCCGGGACTGGCAAGACCCAGTACTTC - - TRBV6-5 13 TRBJ2-5
CAWSVIRASGNTIYF TGTGCCTGGAGTGTAATCCGCGCCTCTGGAAACACCATATATTTT once - TRBV30 15 TRBJ1-3
CASSSQDPYGYTF TGCGCCAGCAGCTCTCAGGACCCCTATGGCTACACCTTC - - TRBV5-1 13 TRBJ1-2